One and the same sample provided the 6 T cell receptor beta chains below, sequenced in a study of cytomegalovirus exposure and HLA in healthy donors. The PCR ran on 60 Vbeta and 13 Jbeta primers. Clones were sequenced by immunoSEQ multiplex PCR, and TCRdb holds only the in-frame ones, with some missing. The sample carries about 77,000 clones, around three quarters recorded once. Sequences were obtained from PBMCs. The receptors were sampled from a man aged 35 to 55 in good health and CMV-seronegative.

V and J are TRBV7-6 and TRBJ2-1, with 8 bases identical to TRBD2. CDR3 size: 13 residues. Germline V gene sequence: CDR1 SGHVS, CDR2 FNYEAQ. The V gene end was trimmed by 5 bases and the J gene end by 9 bases; junction bases not matched to a gene: 6. The CDR3 DNA is TGTGCCAGCAGCGGACTAGCCGACTCTGAGCAGTTCTTC. Translated: CASSGLADSEQFF.

This sequence joins TRBV5-4 and TRBJ1-2; D may be TRBD1 (5 bases). The CDR3 length is 13 residues. CDR1 is SGHNT and CDR2 is YYREEE in the germline V gene (reference sequence). V was pared by 3 bases and J by 8 bases, with 14 bases between. The CDR3 sequence: CASSSPAGDGYTF. The CDR3 DNA reads as TGTGCCAGCAGCTCCCCCGCGGGGGACGGCTACACCTTC.

The gene calls are TRBV12-5 and TRBJ2-4, with 11 positions matching TRBD1. Germline CDR1 reads LGHNT; CDR2 reads FRNRAP. J gave up 1 base and V 2 bases, and 7 bases lay outside the gene matches. The CDR3 is 18 amino acids. The CDR3 DNA sequence: TGTGCTAGTGGTTTGTTCCGGACAGGGGGCCCGGCCAAAAACATTCAGTACTTC. Protein product: CASGLFRTGGPAKNIQYF.

The chain couples TRBV19 to TRBJ2-7; 11 bases are shared with TRBD1. This CDR3 contains 16 residues. Looked up from germline, CDR1 is LNHDA and CDR2 is SQIVND (reference sequence). J was trimmed by 4 bases and V by 5 bases; bases with no gene match: 10. CDR3 DNA: TGTGCCAGTAGTCTAAACGGGGACAGGGGGATGTACGAGCAGTACTTC. Encoded protein: CASSLNGDRGMYEQYF.

The chain combines TRBV4-1 with TRBJ1-5; D unclear. The CDR3 totals 14 residues. V was clipped by 1 base and J by 6 bases, with 10 bases between them. Germline V gene lookup returns CDR1 MGHRA and CDR2 YSYEKL. The CDR3 region has the DNA TGCGCCAGCAGCCAAGTGGCAGGAACTCAGCCCCAGCATTTT. It yields the protein CASSQVAGTQPQHF.

The chain joins TRBV30 to TRBJ1-2; TRBD1 might be the D (5 bases). V was shortened by 0 bases and J by 2 bases, with 7 bases between the two germline ends. Germline V gene sequence: CDR1 GTSNPN, CDR2 SVGIG (reference sequence). The CDR3 loop spans 13 amino acids. The DNA for the CDR3 is TGTGCCTGGAGTGTCGACAGCAACTATGGCTACACCTTC. This translates into CAWSVDSNYGYTF.